The 17 T cell receptor beta chains given below trace back to one sample, sequenced in a study of blood T cell repertoires in COVID-19. The data were produced by immunoSEQ multiplex PCR, yet TCRdb's version contains in-frame clones alone and is incomplete. The sample has 85,000 to 120,000 clones, 70% to 80% seen once. Sequenced sample: peripheral blood. The source is a human donor with acute or convalescent COVID-19. The donor label of this sample is uncertain.

V gene TRBV4-1 combines with J gene TRBJ1-2, with 9 bases that match TRBD1. Germline loops: CDR1 MGHRA, CDR2 YSYEKL. With V trimmed by 4 bases and J by 6 bases, 12 bases remained unmatched. The CDR3 has 16 amino acids. The CDR3 reads CASSLGQGKWLHGYTF. CDR3 bases: TGCGCCAGCAGCCTCGGACAGGGGAAATGGCTGCATGGCTACACCTTC.

V gene TRBV18 combines with J gene TRBJ2-6, with 7 bases aligning to TRBD1. V lost 0 bases, J lost 2 bases, and 1 base stayed unmatched. The CDR3 extends over 16 amino acids. The germline V gene has CDR1 KGHSH and CDR2 LQKENI. For the CDR3, the DNA is TGTGCCAGCTCACCACCACAGGGGCCTGGGGCCAACGTCCTGACTTTC. It encodes CASSPPQGPGANVLTF. Full variable domain (remainder filled in from reference TRBV18 and TRBJ2-6): NAGVMQNPRHLVRRRGQEARLRCSPMKGHSHVYWYRQLPEEGLKFMVYLQKENIIDESGMPKERFSAEFPKEGPSILRIQQVVRGDSAAYFCASSPPQGPGANVLTFGAGSRLTVL.

The gene calls are TRBV5-1 and TRBJ2-3, with no clear D. The V gene lost 4 bases and the J gene lost 3 bases, with 9 bases spanning the gap. Germline V gene sequence: CDR1 SGHRS, CDR2 YFSETQ. CDR3 length equals 13 residues. This CDR3 is CASSPTVTDTQYF. The CDR3 nucleotides read TGCGCCAGCAGCCCTACGGTGACAGATACGCAGTATTTT.

The rearrangement uses TRBV6-5 and TRBJ2-7; weak D call: TRBD2 (5 bases). The ends were cut back, 11 bases at V and 7 bases at J, with 18 bases in the middle. Germline CDR1 is MNHEY and CDR2 is SVGAGI. The CDR3 loop spans 12 amino acids. This chain's CDR3 is CAAGRASGEQYV. CDR3 DNA: TGTGCCGCCGGTCGGGCGTCGGGAGAGCAGTACGTC.

V is TRBV6-5 and J is TRBJ2-7, with 8 positions matching TRBD1. The CDR3 is 14 amino acids. Per germline, CDR1 MNHEY and CDR2 SVGAGI. Germline trimming cut 6 bases from V and 4 bases from J; bases unmatched to any gene: 8. CDR3 region: CASRKTGGGYEQYF. The DNA of the CDR3 is TGTGCCAGCAGAAAAACAGGGGGTGGGTACGAGCAGTACTTC.

The genes are TRBV3-1 (or the pseudogene TRBV3-2) and TRBJ2-1, with TRBD1 matching over 10 bases. The germline gives CDR1 LGHDT, CDR2 YNNKEL (reference sequence). Losses at the gene ends were 5 bases for V and 7 bases for J; bases not matched to a gene: 11. The CDR3 is 16 residues long. CDR3: CASSSMGQGKLNEQFF. The CDR3 nucleotides read TGTGCCAGCAGCTCAATGGGACAGGGGAAACTGAATGAGCAGTTCTTC.

J is TRBJ2-5 and V is TRBV7-9; no clear D. CDR1 and CDR2 (germline): SEHNR, FQNEAQ (reference sequence). The CDR3 has 15 amino acids. V gave up 0 bases and J gave up 5 bases, with 13 bases separating them. CDR3 sequence reads: CASSLAFTIGETQYF. CDR3 nucleotides: TGTGCCAGCAGCTTAGCGTTTACTATCGGGGAGACCCAGTACTTC.

V usage is TRBV2 and J usage is TRBJ2-7; 7 bases are shared with TRBD1. The germline CDR1 and CDR2 sequences are SNHLY and FYNNEI. The CDR3 totals 14 residues. V dropped 2 bases and J dropped 3; count of bases not matched to a gene: 4. The CDR3 DNA reads TGTGCCAGCAGTGAACAGGGGGAAATCTACGAGCAGTACTTC. Protein sequence: CASSEQGEIYEQYF.

The V call is TRBV7-3, the J call TRBJ1-2, with D tentatively TRBD1 (5 bases). The V end was cut by 4 bases, the J end by 4 bases, with 10 bases between. Germline V CDR1 and CDR2: SGHTA, FQGTGA. This CDR3 contains 13 residues. The CDR3 spells CASSSSGGYGYTF. CDR3 DNA: TGTGCCAGCAGCTCATCCGGGGGCTATGGCTACACCTTC.

The rearrangement uses TRBV4-2 and TRBJ2-2, with 10 positions matching TRBD2. This CDR3 comprises 16 residues. V shed 4 bases and J 7 bases; nucleotides not matched to a gene: 9. In germline, CDR1 is LGHNA, CDR2 YNFKEQ. CDR3 bases: TGTGCCAGCAGCCGATCTCAGCGGGGGGGCGTCGGGGAGCTGTTTTTT. Encoded protein: CASSRSQRGGVGELFF.

This sequence joins TRBV18 and TRBJ2-3; tentatively, D is TRBD1 (6 bases). The CDR3 has 13 amino acids. Per the germline V gene, CDR1 is KGHSH and CDR2 is LQKENI. V was clipped by 6 bases and J by 9 bases, with 16 bases between them. CDR3 loop: CASSPEQGATQYF. DNA of the CDR3: TGTGCCAGCTCTCCGGAACAGGGAGCGACGCAGTATTTT. Full variable domain (rest looked up from reference TRBV18 and TRBJ2-3): NAGVMQNPRHLVRRRGQEARLRCSPMKGHSHVYWYRQLPEEGLKFMVYLQKENIIDESGMPKERFSAEFPKEGPSILRIQQVVRGDSAAYFCASSPEQGATQYFGPGTRLTVL.

This clone was counted between two and nine times. The V call is TRBV10-3, the J call TRBJ1-2; D may be TRBD1 (6 bases). The CDR3 loop spans 13 amino acids. The V gene's germline CDR1 is ENHRY and CDR2 SYGVKD. V lost 4 bases and J 3 bases, leaving 9 bases between the germline ends. The CDR3 spells CAISVRGDYGYTF. The CDR3 coding sequence is TGTGCCATCAGTGTCAGGGGTGACTATGGCTACACCTTC.

J is TRBJ2-6 and V is TRBV7-9, with 11 positions matching TRBD2. Germline lookup yields CDR1 SEHNR and CDR2 FQNEAQ (reference sequence). The CDR3 runs 19 residues. J lost 2 bases, V lost 0 bases, and 6 bases had no gene match. CDR3 amino acids: CASSLATSGAQAGANVLTF. Here the CDR3 DNA reads TGTGCCAGCAGCTTAGCGACTAGCGGGGCACAGGCTGGGGCCAACGTCCTGACTTTC.

The chain links TRBV7-2 to TRBJ1-4, with 7 nucleotides matching TRBD1. The junction had 4 bases not matched to a gene; V was cut back by 5 bases and J by 4 bases. CDR1 and CDR2 (germline): SGHTA, FQGNSA. This CDR3 spans 14 amino acids. The CDR3 region has the DNA TGTGCCAGCAGCCCGGGACAGTTTAATGAAAAACTGTTTTTT. Amino acids: CASSPGQFNEKLFF.

The rearrangement uses TRBV18 and TRBJ2-7; D may be TRBD1 (6 bases). This CDR3 has 14 residues. Trimming removed 5 bases at V and 3 bases at J, with 14 bases between. Germline assignment: CDR1 KGHSH and CDR2 LQKENI. CDR3 coding DNA: TGTGCCAGCTCAGGAGTGGACAGCTACTACGAGCAGTACTTC. Protein sequence: CASSGVDSYYEQYF. The whole variable domain, remainder taken from reference TRBV18 and TRBJ2-7, is NAGVMQNPRHLVRRRGQEARLRCSPMKGHSHVYWYRQLPEEGLKFMVYLQKENIIDESGMPKERFSAEFPKEGPSILRIQQVVRGDSAAYFCASSGVDSYYEQYFGPGTRLTVT.

The V and J genes are TRBV5-1 and TRBJ1-6; 7 bases match TRBD1. In germline, CDR1 is SGHRS, CDR2 YFSETQ. The V gene end was trimmed by 2 bases and the J gene end by 8 bases; junction bases not matched to a gene: 7. The CDR3 is 15 amino acids. The CDR3 protein is CASSFTDRVYSPLHF. The DNA for the CDR3 is TGCGCCAGCAGCTTCACCGACAGGGTGTATTCACCCCTCCACTTT.

J is TRBJ1-2 and V is TRBV25-1, with 7 nucleotides matching TRBD1. V dropped 1 base and J dropped 8; count of bases not matched to a gene: 4. The CDR3 contains 13 residues. Per the germline V gene, CDR1 is MGHDK and CDR2 is SYGVNS. CDR3 amino acids: CASSESRQGGYTF. The DNA of the CDR3 is TGTGCCAGCAGTGAATCTCGACAGGGAGGCTACACCTTC.